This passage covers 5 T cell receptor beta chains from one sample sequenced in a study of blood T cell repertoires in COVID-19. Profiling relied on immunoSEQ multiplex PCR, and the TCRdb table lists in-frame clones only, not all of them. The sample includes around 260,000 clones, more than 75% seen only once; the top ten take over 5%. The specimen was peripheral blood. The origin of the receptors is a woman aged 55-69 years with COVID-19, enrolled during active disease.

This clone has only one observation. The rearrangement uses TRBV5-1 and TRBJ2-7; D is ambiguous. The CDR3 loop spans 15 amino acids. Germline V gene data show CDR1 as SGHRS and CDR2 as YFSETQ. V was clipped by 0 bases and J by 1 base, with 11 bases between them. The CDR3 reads CASSLVRGSSYEQYF. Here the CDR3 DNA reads TGCGCCAGCAGCTTGGTTCGAGGCAGTTCCTACGAGCAGTACTTC.

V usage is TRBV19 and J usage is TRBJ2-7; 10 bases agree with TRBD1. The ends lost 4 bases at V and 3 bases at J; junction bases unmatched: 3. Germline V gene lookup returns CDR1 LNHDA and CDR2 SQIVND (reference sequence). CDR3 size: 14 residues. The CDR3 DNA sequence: TGTGCCAGTAGTACTCGGACAGGGGGCTACGAGCAGTACTTC. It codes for CASSTRTGGYEQYF.

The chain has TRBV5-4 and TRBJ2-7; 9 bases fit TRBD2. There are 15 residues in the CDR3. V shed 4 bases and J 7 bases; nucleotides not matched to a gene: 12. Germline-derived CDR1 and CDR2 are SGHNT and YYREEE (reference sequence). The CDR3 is CASSLTAGGRREQYF. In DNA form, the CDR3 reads TGTGCCAGCAGCCTAACCGCGGGGGGGAGGCGAGAGCAGTACTTC.

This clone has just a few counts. The CDR3: CSVEVGGRGGYTF. The CDR3 DNA is TGCAGCGTTGAAGTCGGGGGGCGAGGTGGCTACACCTTC. The V and J genes are TRBV29-1 and TRBJ1-2; weak D call: TRBD1 (6 bases). Between the trimmed V and J ends, which lost 1 base and 7 bases, there was a span of 13 bases. Germline V gives CDR1 SQVTM, CDR2 ANQGSEA. The CDR3 length is 13 residues.

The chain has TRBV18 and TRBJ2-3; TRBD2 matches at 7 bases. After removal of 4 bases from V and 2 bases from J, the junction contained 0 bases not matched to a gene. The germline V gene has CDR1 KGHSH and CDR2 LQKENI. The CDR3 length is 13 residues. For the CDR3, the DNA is TGTGCCAGCTCACGGGACTACACAGATACGCAGTATTTT. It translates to CASSRDYTDTQYF.